One and the same sample provided the 29 T cell receptor beta chains below, sequenced in a study of Graves' ophthalmopathy and Graves' hyperthyroidism. Amplification targeted the TCR beta CDR3 regions, with RNA transcripts as the source material. RT-PCR was first run with HTBI primers, then multiplex PCR in a second round. A single record per CDR3 protein comes from TCRdb applying MiXCR to the multiplex PCR reads. The table shows around 400,000 distinct CDR3 sequences, with about 17% occurring only once. The sequenced material came from peripheral blood. Receptor source: a woman under 30 with Graves' ophthalmopathy.

This clonotype appeared many times. The J gene is TRBJ2-5, the V gene TRBV4-1, with no clear D. The germline V gene has CDR1 MGHRA and CDR2 YSYEKL. This CDR3 has 15 amino acids. Trimming removed 3 bases at V and 4 bases at J, with 15 bases between. DNA for the CDR3: TGCGCCAGCAGCCAGGGTTGGACGCCGGGAGAGACCCAGTACTTC. It translates to CASSQGWTPGETQYF.

This clonotype was counted many times. The rearrangement joins TRBV7-8 to TRBJ1-5; D may be TRBD1 (5 bases). The CDR3 sequence is 13 residues long. Germline V gene sequence: CDR1 SGHVS, CDR2 FQNEAQ. V lost 6 bases, J lost 6 bases, and 12 bases lay in between. As DNA, the CDR3 is TGTGCCAGCAGAATGGGGGATAGTCAGCCCCAGCATTTT. This encodes CASRMGDSQPQHF.

V is TRBV28 and J is TRBJ2-7, with 9 bases identical to TRBD1. V trimming: 6 bases; J trimming: 5 bases; junction bases outside the gene matches: 11. CDR1 and CDR2 (germline): MDHEN, SYDVKM. This CDR3 has 15 amino acids. CDR3 region: CASRAIRDRANEQYF. CDR3 sequence (DNA): TGTGCCAGCAGAGCGATCCGGGACAGGGCGAACGAGCAGTACTTC.

This clonotype was found many times. The chain joins TRBV6-1 to TRBJ2-5; perhaps TRBD1 as D (6 bases). The length of the CDR3 is 15 residues. CDR1 and CDR2 from the germline V gene are MNHNS and SASEGT. Trimming cost V 2 bases and J 5 bases, with 15 bases left between them. The CDR3 protein is CASSETGTSRETQYF. CDR3 coding DNA: TGTGCCAGCAGTGAAACCGGGACATCGCGTGAGACCCAGTACTTC.

This clonotype has ten or more counts. The chain links TRBV6-2 or TRBV6-3 to TRBJ1-5, with D perhaps TRBD1 (5 bases). This CDR3 spans 16 amino acids. The V end was cut by 4 bases, the J end by 6 bases, with 19 bases between. Germline V gene sequence: CDR1 MNHEY, CDR2 SVGEGT. In DNA, the CDR3 is TGTGCCAGCAGTTTTGCTTCCAGGGTGTTTGGTCAGCCCCAGCATTTT. It specifies CASSFASRVFGQPQHF.

This clonotype has ten or more counts. The chain is built from TRBV6-1 and TRBJ1-5; D gene ambiguous. CDR1 is MNHNS, CDR2 SASEGT, per germline. The CDR3 has 13 residues. Deletions cut 1 base from V and 8 bases from J, with 9 bases between. Here the CDR3 reads CASSEGGSEPQHF. CDR3 nucleotides: TGTGCCAGCAGTGAAGGGGGATCGGAGCCCCAGCATTTT.

This clonotype came up many times. The junction does not match germline at one end; this may be a read error. This sequence joins TRBV6-1 and TRBJ1-3; no firm D call. The germline V gene encodes CDR1 MNHNS and CDR2 SASEGT. This CDR3 contains 14 residues. CDR3 nucleotides: TGTGCCACCCGATTGGGCAGCGGTGGAAACACCACATATTTT. Translated, it gives CATRLGSGGNTTYF.

V is TRBV20-1 and J is TRBJ2-7, with 8 positions matching TRBD2. Germline-derived CDR1 and CDR2 are DFQATT and SNEGSKA (reference sequence). V lost 1 base and J lost 6; bases outside the gene matches: 5. The CDR3 loop spans 13 amino acids. The chain's CDR3 is CSARAGGSGEQYF. Written as DNA, the CDR3 is TGCAGTGCTAGAGCGGGAGGGAGTGGCGAGCAGTACTTC.

This clonotype was counted ten times or more. This chain uses TRBV6-5 with TRBJ1-5; D is unresolved. From germline, CDR1 is MNHEY and CDR2 SVGAGI. This CDR3 contains 15 residues. Deletions cut 0 bases from V and 1 base from J, with 7 bases between. The CDR3 DNA follows: TGTGCCAGCAGTTACTCGAAACTAAGCAATCAGCCCCAGCATTTT. This encodes CASSYSKLSNQPQHF.

This clonotype was picked up many times. This sequence joins TRBV27 and TRBJ2-2; TRBD1 is a possible D gene (5 bases). The CDR3 consists of 15 residues. V shed 5 bases and J shed 1 base, with 11 bases lying between them. The germline CDR1 and CDR2 sequences are MNHEY and SMNVEV (reference sequence). The CDR3 region is CASSTETGNTGELFF. The DNA for the CDR3 is TGTGCCAGCAGTACTGAAACAGGGAACACCGGGGAGCTGTTTTTT.

The V call is TRBV28, the J call TRBJ2-7, with 9 bases matching TRBD2. The V and J ends lost 3 bases and 7 bases, in that order; junction bases with no gene match: 10. The germline CDR1 and CDR2 sequences are MDHEN and SYDVKM. The CDR3 totals 15 residues. Here the CDR3 DNA reads TGTGCCAGCAGTTTCAGGACTAGCGTCTTACGGGAGCAGTACTTC. Protein sequence: CASSFRTSVLREQYF.

This clonotype was detected many times. This chain uses TRBV28 with TRBJ1-6, with D hard to call. Deletions cut 10 bases from V and 5 bases from J, with 12 bases between. This CDR3 spans 13 amino acids. Germline V gives CDR1 MDHEN, CDR2 SYDVKM. The CDR3 DNA reads as TGTGCCATAAGGGATATGGATAATTCACCCCTCCACTTT. Protein sequence: CAIRDMDNSPLHF.

This clonotype has at least ten counts. DNA for the CDR3: TGTGCCAGCAGCTCAGGGTACTCTGGAAACACCATATATTTT. It yields the protein CASSSGYSGNTIYF. The chain combines TRBV7-2 with TRBJ1-3; the D gene is possibly TRBD1 (5 bases). Germline assignment: CDR1 SGHTA and CDR2 FQGNSA. The CDR3 totals 14 residues. V was pared by 4 bases and J by 0 bases, with 7 bases between.

The V and J genes are TRBV6-5 and TRBJ1-1; 7 bases are a match to TRBD1. This CDR3 has 15 residues. V shed 5 bases and J 1 base; nucleotides not matched to a gene: 7. Per the germline V gene, CDR1 is MNHEY and CDR2 is SVGAGI. The CDR3 protein is CASSHDRAWNTEAFF. In DNA form, the CDR3 reads TGTGCCAGCAGTCACGACAGGGCATGGAACACTGAAGCTTTCTTT.

This clonotype was counted many times. The V and J genes are TRBV5-1 and TRBJ2-7; D is possibly TRBD2 (6 bases). Deletions cut 0 bases from V and 0 bases from J, with 22 bases between. The CDR3 consists of 19 residues. Germline CDR1 reads SGHRS; CDR2 reads YFSETQ. The CDR3 sequence: CASSLGGSLADYFSYEQYF. As DNA, the CDR3 is TGCGCCAGCAGCTTGGGAGGGTCCTTAGCGGACTATTTCTCCTACGAGCAGTACTTC.

The table lists this clonotype with many counts. The genes are TRBV13 and TRBJ2-7; 8 nucleotides align to TRBD1. The CDR3 covers 12 residues. V lost 4 bases to trimming and J lost 7 bases; unmatched junction nucleotides: 3. Germline V lookup: CDR1 PRHDT, CDR2 FYEKMQ (reference sequence). CDR3 sequence (DNA): TGTGCCAGCAGCTGGACAGGGATGGAGCAGTACTTC. Protein: CASSWTGMEQYF.

The sample holds many counts of this clonotype. The V call is TRBV7-9, the J call TRBJ1-1; D remains ambiguous. The V end was cut by 5 bases, the J end by 4 bases, with 11 bases between. The CDR3 loop spans 13 amino acids. Looked up from germline, CDR1 is SEHNR and CDR2 is FQNEAQ (reference sequence). The CDR3 sequence: CASSRSGATEAFF. The DNA of the CDR3 is TGTGCCAGCAGCCGAAGCGGCGCCACTGAAGCTTTCTTT.

This sequence joins TRBV9 and TRBJ2-6; possibly TRBD1 or TRBD2 for D (5 bases each). Per the germline V gene, CDR1 is SGDLS and CDR2 is YYNGEE. The ends were cut back, 0 bases at V and 2 bases at J, with 9 bases in the middle. The CDR3 extends over 16 amino acids. CDR3 bases: TGTGCCAGCAGCGTAGGAGGGGCCACTGGGGCCAACGTCCTGACTTTC. Amino acid sequence: CASSVGGATGANVLTF.

This clonotype was seen repeatedly, ten times or more. This chain links TRBV11-2 with TRBJ1-2; D gene unclear. Germline V lookup: CDR1 SGHAT, CDR2 FQNNGV. V was trimmed by 5 bases and J by 3 bases, leaving 19 bases between them. This CDR3 comprises 16 residues. This chain's CDR3 is CASSVRTAGEYYGYTF. The CDR3 nucleotides are TGTGCCAGCAGCGTACGAACGGCTGGGGAGTACTATGGCTACACCTTC.

The chain links TRBV6-2 or TRBV6-3 to TRBJ1-1, with D possibly TRBD1 on 5 matching bases. Looked up from germline, CDR1 is MNHEY and CDR2 is SVGEGT. This CDR3 region has 14 residues. V was trimmed by 2 bases and J by 5 bases, leaving 12 bases between them. Here the CDR3 DNA reads TGTGCCAGCAGTTACAGAGTAGGGGCGACTGAAGCTTTCTTT. Amino acid sequence: CASSYRVGATEAFF.

This clonotype was picked up many times. The chain links TRBV9 to TRBJ1-1; the D gene is possibly TRBD1 (5 bases). The V gene's germline CDR1 is SGDLS and CDR2 YYNGEE. V lost 3 bases, J lost 0 bases, and 12 bases lay in between. This CDR3 has 15 residues. The CDR3 loop reads CASSAGGGMNTEAFF. The CDR3 DNA sequence: TGTGCCAGCAGCGCCGGGGGAGGCATGAACACTGAAGCTTTCTTT.

In its sample, this clonotype was seen many times. The gene calls are TRBV2 and TRBJ2-2; 9 nucleotides align to TRBD1. Trimming at V came to 6 bases and at J to 3 bases, leaving 8 bases not matched to a gene. Germline V gives CDR1 SNHLY, CDR2 FYNNEI. This CDR3 is 16 amino acids long. This CDR3 is CASSKGQGKDTGELFF. The CDR3 DNA reads as TGTGCCAGCAGCAAGGGACAGGGAAAGGACACCGGGGAGCTGTTTTTT.

This clonotype has at least ten counts. The chain links TRBV6-1 to TRBJ1-2; possible D gene TRBD1, 5 bases. Germline loops: CDR1 MNHNS, CDR2 SASEGT. V lost 5 bases and J lost 6, with 19 bases in between. The length of the CDR3 is 15 residues. The DNA for the CDR3 is TGTGCCAGCAGTCCTGGCGCCTTCAGGGATCATGGCTACACCTTC. Encoded protein: CASSPGAFRDHGYTF.

This clonotype was seen ten or more times. The CDR3 nucleotides read TGCGCCAGCAGCCTCCGGACGGCATTGAACACTGAAGCTTTCTTT. Translating gives CASSLRTALNTEAFF. The gene calls are TRBV4-1 and TRBJ1-1, with D unresolved. Germline CDR1 is MGHRA and CDR2 is YSYEKL. V was cut by 4 bases and J by 0 bases, with 12 bases left in between. This CDR3 region has 15 residues.

This clonotype came up many times. The V gene is TRBV12-3 or TRBV12-4, the J gene TRBJ1-1, with TRBD1 as a possible D gene (6 bases). The CDR3 is made up of 13 amino acids. With 4 bases removed from V and 5 bases from J, the gap between germline ends came to 11 bases. As DNA, the CDR3 is TGTGCCAGCAGTTCCGGGACATGGACTGAAGCTTTCTTT. Translating gives CASSSGTWTEAFF.

This clonotype was seen many times. The rearrangement joins TRBV28 to TRBJ1-2, with D hard to call. V was shortened by 4 bases and J by 7 bases, with 10 bases between the two germline ends. The germline V gene encodes CDR1 MDHEN and CDR2 SYDVKM. This CDR3 has 12 residues. This CDR3 reads CASSSRSSGYTF. In nucleotides, the CDR3 is TGTGCCAGCAGTTCTCGGTCCTCTGGCTACACCTTC.

In DNA form, the CDR3 reads TGTGCCAGCAGACTATCCGGACTGGGCCGAGAGCAGTACTTC. Its protein product is CASRLSGLGREQYF. The gene calls are TRBV28 and TRBJ2-5; D is perhaps TRBD2 (5 bases). The V gene's germline CDR1 is MDHEN and CDR2 SYDVKM. Trimming pared 6 bases from V and 11 bases from J, leaving 22 bases between. CDR3 length: 14 residues.

Ten or more counts support this clonotype. This chain connects TRBV6-2 or TRBV6-3 to TRBJ2-5; weak D call: TRBD1 (6 bases). The CDR3 is 15 residues long. Germline V gene lookup returns CDR1 MNHEY and CDR2 SVGEGT. Trimming removed 2 bases from V and 2 bases from J, with 12 bases in between. CDR3 DNA sequence: TGTGCCAGCAGTTACCCATCGACAGGTCAAGAGACCCAGTACTTC. Amino acids: CASSYPSTGQETQYF.

This clonotype came up many times. The chain couples TRBV19 to TRBJ2-7, with a weak D call TRBD1 (6 bases). The CDR3 spans 13 residues. CDR1 LNHDA and CDR2 SQIVND come from the germline V gene (reference sequence). V was clipped by 3 bases and J by 3 bases, with 9 bases between them. The CDR3: CASSIKGGYEQYF. CDR3 DNA sequence: TGTGCCAGTAGTATTAAAGGGGGCTACGAGCAGTACTTC.